These 29 T cell receptor beta chains were all obtained from the same sample, sequenced in a study of T cells in women clearing cervical HPV infection. Profiled with immunoSEQ multiplex PCR; TCRdb holds only in-frame clones, not every one. Here the sample table reports around 30,000 clones. The material sequenced was blood buffy coat. These receptors all stem from a woman aged 18-70 years with a cervical HPV16 infection that either progressed to CIN3+ or cleared (not recorded which).

Concerning this clone itself: The read comes to an end 3 residues before the CDR3 does, leaving the germline J gene to fill in the end. V and J are TRBV7-9 and TRBJ2-3; TRBD1 agrees at 12 bases. The CDR3 spans 15 residues. Losses at the gene ends were 6 bases for V and 4 bases for J; bases not matched to a gene: 5. The germline V gene encodes CDR1 SEHNR and CDR2 FQNEAQ (reference sequence). The CDR3 spells CASRSRDRGPDTQYF. The part of the CDR3 DNA that was read is TGTGCCAGCAGGTCCCGGGACAGGGGGCCAGATACG.

On this clone itself: Coverage ceases 3 residues before the CDR3 finishes, and the germline J gene fills in the end. The rearrangement joins TRBV6-2 or TRBV6-3 to TRBJ2-3; D possibly corresponds to TRBD1 (5 bases). The ends were cut back, 2 bases at V and 0 bases at J, with 9 bases in the middle. CDR3 size: 15 residues. Germline CDR1 MNHEY, CDR2 SVGEGT. CDR3 sequence: CASSYGADSTDTQYF. CDR3 DNA (partial): TGTGCCAGCAGTTACGGGGCGGATAGCACAGATACG.

A remark on this clone: The read halts 3 residues ahead of the CDR3 end, with the missing end drawn from the germline J gene. The rearrangement links TRBV7-6 to TRBJ2-1; 8 positions agree with TRBD2. Germline V gene lookup returns CDR1 SGHVS and CDR2 FNYEAQ. The J segment lost 9 bases and the V segment lost 6 bases, leaving 16 bases of the junction unmatched. The CDR3 totals 16 residues. The CDR3 DNA, read in part, is TGTGCCAGCAGTTCCCCCAGTTCAGCGGGAGTGAGTGAG. This sequence encodes CASSSPSSAGVSE. The entire CDR3 is CASSSPSSAGVSEQFF.

Points on this clone: The read comes to an end 3 residues before the CDR3 does, leaving the germline J gene to fill in the end. The gene calls are TRBV5-4 and TRBJ2-1; 8 nucleotides line up with TRBD1. Germline CDR1 reads SGHNT; CDR2 reads YYREEE (reference sequence). The CDR3 contains 14 residues. V shed 2 bases, J shed 7 bases, and the junction held 5 bases outside the gene matches. The part of the CDR3 DNA that was read is TGTGCCAGCAGCTTCTCGGACAGGGCAAATGAG. Amino acids: CASSFSDRANE. The whole CDR3 is CASSFSDRANEQFF.

Notes on this clone: The observed sequence ends 3 residues before the CDR3 terminus, with the missing tail filled in from the germline J gene. The rearrangement uses TRBV13 and TRBJ2-3; a weak D match, TRBD2 (5 bases). There are 16 residues in the CDR3. Germline CDR1 and CDR2: PRHDT and FYEKMQ (reference sequence). The germline V and J ends were trimmed by 5 bases and 2 bases, with 17 bases remaining between them. The covered CDR3 bases are TGTGCCAGCAGCCCCTCCGGAGGCGGACTCACAGATACG. Its protein product is CASSPSGGGLTDT. The CDR3 in full is CASSPSGGGLTDTQYF.

In the case of this clone: The read ends 3 residues shy of where the CDR3 ends; the end is completed using the germline J gene. This rearrangement joins TRBV6-1 to TRBJ1-2; D not resolved. The CDR3 has 16 amino acids. CDR1 is MNHNS and CDR2 is SASEGT in the germline V gene. The part of the CDR3 DNA that was read is TGTGCCAGCAGTGTAATCATAGCGGGAGCTAAGAATGAC. Protein sequence: CASSVIIAGAKND. The full CDR3 is CASSVIIAGAKNDYTF.

Comments on this clone: From the germline J gene comes the end of the CDR3, since the read stops 3 residues before it. The chain has TRBV20-1 and TRBJ2-3, with 11 positions matching TRBD2. Germline CDR1 DFQATT, CDR2 SNEGSKA (reference sequence). Trimming took 4 bases from V and 3 from J; bases not matched to a gene: 6. The CDR3 extends over 15 amino acids. The CDR3 bases that were read are TGCAGTGCTATGATAGCGGGAGGGTTAACAGATACG. Its protein product is CSAMIAGGLTDT. The full-length CDR3 reads as CSAMIAGGLTDTQYF.

Notes on this clone: The read ends 3 residues shy of where the CDR3 ends; the end is completed using the germline J gene. This sequence joins TRBV7-9 and TRBJ2-1; D perhaps matches TRBD1 (5 bases). The V gene lost 1 base and the J gene lost 4 bases, with 8 bases spanning the gap. Germline V gene lookup returns CDR1 SEHNR and CDR2 FQNEAQ (reference sequence). This CDR3 spans 14 amino acids. The CDR3 reads CASSLGQGYNEQFF. The DNA read from the CDR3 is TGTGCCAGCAGCTTAGGGCAGGGTTACAATGAG.

With regard to this clone: The CDR3 goes on 3 residues after the read ends, and that part is filled in from the germline J gene. V gene TRBV11-2 combines with J gene TRBJ2-5, with D hard to call. Germline-derived CDR1 and CDR2 are SGHAT and FQNNGV. V dropped 1 base and J dropped 5 bases, with 8 bases sitting between them. The CDR3 loop spans 13 amino acids. This CDR3 reads CASSLGALETQYF. Partial CDR3 DNA: TGTGCCAGCAGCTTAGGGGCCTTGGAGACC.

Worth noting for this clone: With the read ending 3 residues before the CDR3 end, the germline J gene is used to fill in that end. This chain connects TRBV18 to TRBJ2-5; 9 nucleotides match TRBD1. CDR1 is KGHSH, CDR2 LQKENI, per germline. The CDR3 totals 15 residues. J lost 4 bases, V lost 3 bases, and 6 bases had no gene match. CDR3 DNA, as far as it was read: TGTGCCAGCTCACCGAACAAACAGGGGGCAGAGACC. It codes for CASSPNKQGAET. The full-length CDR3 reads as CASSPNKQGAETQYF.

A word on this clone: The DNA ends 3 residues before the CDR3 does, and the rest of the CDR3 is filled in from the germline J gene. V and J are TRBV30 and TRBJ2-7; TRBD2 matches at 12 bases. Trimming removed 3 bases from V and 3 bases from J; junction bases left unmatched: 9. The CDR3 totals 16 residues. The germline gives CDR1 GTSNPN, CDR2 SVGIG (reference sequence). CDR3 residues: CAWRARLAGANYEQYF. CDR3 bases read: TGTGCCTGGAGGGCCCGACTAGCGGGAGCTAACTACGAG.

On this clone: The read ends 3 residues before the CDR3 terminus; that terminus is restored from the germline J gene. The chain links TRBV30 to TRBJ2-5; the match to TRBD2 covers 10 bases. Unmatched junction bases numbered 4, after V lost 4 bases and J lost 2 bases. The CDR3 extends over 14 amino acids. Per germline, CDR1 GTSNPN and CDR2 SVGIG (reference sequence). CDR3 DNA, as far as it was read: TGTGCCTGGACTAGCGGGGGATTACAAGAGACC. This encodes CAWTSGGLQET. The whole CDR3 is CAWTSGGLQETQYF.

Of note for this clone: The CDR3 end falls 3 residues outside the read, so it is completed with the germline J gene. The chain joins TRBV11-3 to TRBJ1-1; the D is unclear. The CDR3 is 14 amino acids. The germline V gene encodes CDR1 SGHNT and CDR2 YENEEA. The germline V and J ends were trimmed by 1 base and 4 bases, with 10 bases remaining between them. This CDR3 reads CASSLVQITTEAFF. The covered CDR3 bases are TGTGCCAGCAGCTTAGTACAGATAACCACTGAA.

Worth noting for this clone: The read ends 3 residues early relative to the CDR3; the germline J gene fills the gap. The chain links TRBV20-1 to TRBJ1-1, with TRBD1 as a possible D gene (6 bases). This CDR3 comprises 14 residues. V lost 0 bases to trimming and J lost 1 base, with 9 bases between them. Germline V CDR1 and CDR2: DFQATT, SNEGSKA (reference sequence). The CDR3 sequence is CSARDWTANTEAFF. CDR3 DNA (partial): TGCAGTGCTAGAGATTGGACAGCGAACACTGAA.

With regard to this clone: The CDR3 end falls 3 residues outside the read, so it is completed with the germline J gene. The J gene is TRBJ2-5, the V gene TRBV20-1, with a tentative D call TRBD2 (5 bases). The CDR3 covers 12 residues. Trimming pared 6 bases from V and 1 base from J, leaving 9 bases between. The germline V gene encodes CDR1 DFQATT and CDR2 SNEGSKA (reference sequence). This chain's CDR3 is CSAWLAQETQYF. The DNA read from the CDR3 is TGCAGTGCGTGGCTAGCCCAAGAGACC.

This clone counts as medium-sized by frequency. The read terminates 3 residues before the CDR3 end, so the remaining end is supplied by the germline J gene. The chain recombines TRBV18 with TRBJ2-5, with D possibly matching TRBD2 (6 bases). The V gene's germline CDR1 is KGHSH and CDR2 LQKENI. The CDR3 consists of 13 residues. V dropped 5 bases and J dropped 2 bases, with 9 bases sitting between them. The CDR3 bases that were read are TGTGCCAGCTCAGGACTATCTCAAGAGACC. This translates into CASSGLSQET. The complete CDR3 reads CASSGLSQETQYF.

Notes on this clone: The observed sequence ends 3 residues before the CDR3 terminus, with the missing tail filled in from the germline J gene. The chain employs TRBV20-1 and TRBJ2-2; maybe TRBD1 (6 bases). This CDR3 is built from 16 residues. Per the germline V gene, CDR1 is DFQATT and CDR2 is SNEGSKA (reference sequence). This CDR3 reads CSASRQGTTLNSPLFF. Incomplete CDR3 DNA: TGCAGTGCTAGCAGGCAGGGGACAACCCTTAATTCACCG.

As regards this clone: The sequence runs out 3 residues before the end of the CDR3; the remainder is reconstructed from the germline J gene. The chain joins TRBV10-3 to TRBJ1-2; TRBD1 matches at 9 bases. V shed 10 bases and J 1 base; nucleotides not matched to a gene: 7. The germline gives CDR1 ENHRY, CDR2 SYGVKD. The CDR3 loop spans 14 amino acids. CDR3 region: CASSRDRVNYGYTF. Partial CDR3 DNA: TGTGCCAGTAGTCGGGACAGGGTTAACTATGGC.

On this clone itself: With the read ending 3 residues before the CDR3 end, the germline J gene is used to fill in that end. V is TRBV7-2 and J is TRBJ1-2; possible D gene TRBD1, 6 bases. The CDR3 is made up of 13 amino acids. Germline V gene lookup returns CDR1 SGHTA and CDR2 FQGNSA. Trimming cost V 1 base and J 7 bases, with 10 bases left between them. The CDR3 is CASSLGQASGYTF. CDR3 DNA (partial): TGTGCCAGCAGCTTAGGACAGGCCAGTGGC.

On this clone: Coverage ceases 3 residues before the CDR3 finishes, and the germline J gene fills in the end. V gene TRBV30 combines with J gene TRBJ2-3, with a tentative D call TRBD1 (5 bases). The germline V gene has CDR1 GTSNPN and CDR2 SVGIG (reference sequence). This CDR3 is built from 15 residues. The sequenced CDR3 bases are TGTGCCTGGAGTGAACAGGTATATAGCAATCAGCCG. Protein sequence: CAWSEQVYSNQP. The entire CDR3 protein reads CAWSEQVYSNQPQYF.

For this clone: The missing CDR3 end, 3 residues past where the read stops, is filled in from the germline J gene. V and J are TRBV7-6 and TRBJ2-5; D possibly corresponds to TRBD1 (5 bases). The CDR3 is 17 amino acids. V was cut by 4 bases and J by 5 bases, with 23 bases left in between. Germline V gene data show CDR1 as SGHVS and CDR2 as FNYEAQ. The CDR3 sequence is CASSSHPGAVLLETQYF. The sequenced CDR3 bases are TGTGCCAGCAGCTCTCACCCTGGGGCGGTTCTCCTGGAGACC.

With respect to this clone: The read ends 3 residues before the CDR3 terminus; that terminus is restored from the germline J gene. This rearrangement joins TRBV19 to TRBJ2-1; D may be TRBD2 (6 bases). The CDR3 totals 14 residues. Trimming shortened V by 7 bases and J by 1 base, and 11 bases separated the two germline ends. Per germline, CDR1 LNHDA and CDR2 SQIVND (reference sequence). CDR3 bases read: TGTGCCAGTAAAAGGGACTCATCCTACAATGAG. It is translated as CASKRDSSYNE. The CDR3 as a whole reads CASKRDSSYNEQFF.

This clone is classed as medium-sized by frequency. The CDR3 is cut off 3 residues early in the read; its end comes from the germline J gene. J is TRBJ2-1 and V is TRBV11-1, with D tentatively TRBD1 (5 bases). The ends were cut back, 4 bases at V and 0 bases at J, with 10 bases in the middle. Germline V gene data show CDR1 as SGHAT and CDR2 as FQDESV (reference sequence). The CDR3 is 15 residues long. CDR3 sequence: CASSSRQSSYNEQFF. CDR3 DNA (partial): TGTGCCAGCAGCTCTAGACAGAGCTCCTACAATGAG.

A note on this clone: The read stops 3 residues short of the end of the CDR3; the missing end is completed from the germline J gene. V usage is TRBV5-1 and J usage is TRBJ2-5; 7 bases agree with TRBD1. The germline CDR1 and CDR2 sequences are SGHRS and YFSETQ. CDR3 length equals 14 residues. The junction had 4 bases not matched to a gene; V was cut back by 3 bases and J by 2 bases. This chain's CDR3 is CASSWGTAQETQYF. CDR3 bases read: TGCGCCAGCAGCTGGGGGACAGCACAAGAGACC.

In regard to this clone: Sequencing ends 3 residues short of the CDR3 end; the germline J gene provides the rest. The gene calls are TRBV5-1 and TRBJ2-7; D perhaps matches TRBD1 (6 bases). The V gene's germline CDR1 is SGHRS and CDR2 YFSETQ. The CDR3 is made up of 15 amino acids. Trimming cost V 5 bases and J 3 bases, with 18 bases left between them. Partial CDR3 DNA: TGCGCCAGCAGGGTGGAACAGGGCGCAATCTACGAG. Translating gives CASRVEQGAIYE. The CDR3, in full, reads CASRVEQGAIYEQYF.

As for this clone: The read falls 3 residues short of the CDR3 end, and the missing part is taken from the germline J gene. This chain links TRBV5-6 with TRBJ2-7; 10 bases line up with TRBD1. The CDR3 is made up of 14 amino acids. Germline V gene data show CDR1 as SGHDT and CDR2 as YYEEEE. Losses at the gene ends were 4 bases for V and 0 bases for J; bases not matched to a gene: 1. Partial CDR3 DNA: TGTGCCAGCAGCCGGGACAGGGGCTCCTACGAG. Amino acids: CASSRDRGSYE. The entire CDR3 sequence reads CASSRDRGSYEQYF.

Notes on this clone: The read ends 3 residues before the CDR3 terminus; that terminus is restored from the germline J gene. The V and J genes are TRBV7-9 and TRBJ2-1; 11 bases are a match to TRBD2. Germline V gene sequence: CDR1 SEHNR, CDR2 FQNEAQ (reference sequence). V lost 5 bases and J lost 6; bases outside the gene matches: 6. The CDR3 contains 15 residues. CDR3 protein: CASSIGTSGPNEQFF. CDR3 bases read: TGTGCCAGCAGCATAGGGACTAGCGGACCCAATGAG. The full variable domain, with the rest looked up from reference TRBV7-9 and TRBJ2-1, is DTGVSQNPRHKITKRGQNVTFRCDPISEHNRLYWYRQTLGQGPEFLTYFQNEAQLEKSRLLSDRFSAERPKGSFSTLEIQRTEQGDSAMYLCASSIGTSGPNEQFFGPGTRLTVL.

On this clone: The sequenced fragment ends 3 residues before the CDR3 boundary, so the rest is inferred from the germline J gene. V gene TRBV14 combines with J gene TRBJ1-2, with TRBD1 as a possible D gene (6 bases). CDR1 is SGHDN, CDR2 FVKESK, per germline. The CDR3 has 14 amino acids. The DNA read from the CDR3 is TGTGCCAGCAGCCAAGTGGGGGCCTCGCTCGGC. As protein: CASSQVGASLG. The CDR3 in its entirety is CASSQVGASLGYTF.

With regard to this clone: The sequence runs out 3 residues before the end of the CDR3; the remainder is reconstructed from the germline J gene. This sample also contains other DNA sequences that code for the same CDR3. V and J are TRBV19 and TRBJ1-3, with 11 nucleotides matching TRBD1. CDR3 length: 13 residues. Germline V gene sequence: CDR1 LNHDA, CDR2 SQIVND (reference sequence). Partial CDR3 DNA: TGTGCCAGTAGATCCGGGACAGGGGGATCC. Translation: CASRSGTGGS. In full, the CDR3 is CASRSGTGGSIYF.